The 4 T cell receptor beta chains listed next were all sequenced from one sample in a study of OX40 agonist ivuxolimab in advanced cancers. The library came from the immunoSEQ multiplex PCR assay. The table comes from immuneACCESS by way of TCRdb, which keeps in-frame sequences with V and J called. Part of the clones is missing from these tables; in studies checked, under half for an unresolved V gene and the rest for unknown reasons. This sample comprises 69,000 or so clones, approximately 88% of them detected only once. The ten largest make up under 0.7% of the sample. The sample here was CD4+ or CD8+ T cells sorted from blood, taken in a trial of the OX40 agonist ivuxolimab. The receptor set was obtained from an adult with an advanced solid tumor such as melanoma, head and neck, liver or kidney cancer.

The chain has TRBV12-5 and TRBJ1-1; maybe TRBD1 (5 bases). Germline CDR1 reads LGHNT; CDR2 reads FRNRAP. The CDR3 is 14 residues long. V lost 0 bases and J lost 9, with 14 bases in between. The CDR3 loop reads CASGLVGTGIKAFF. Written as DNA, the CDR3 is TGTGCTAGTGGTTTGGTAGGGACGGGAATAAAAGCTTTCTTT.

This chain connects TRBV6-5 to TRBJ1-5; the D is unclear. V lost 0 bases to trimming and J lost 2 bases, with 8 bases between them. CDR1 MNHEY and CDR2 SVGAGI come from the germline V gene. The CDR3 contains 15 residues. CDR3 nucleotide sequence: TGTGCCAGCAGTTACTCGTGGCAGGGCAATCAGCCCCAGCATTTT. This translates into CASSYSWQGNQPQHF.

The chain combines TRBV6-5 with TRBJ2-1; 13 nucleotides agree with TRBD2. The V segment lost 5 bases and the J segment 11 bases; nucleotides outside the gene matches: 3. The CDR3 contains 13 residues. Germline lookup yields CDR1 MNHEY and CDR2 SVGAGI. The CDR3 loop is CASSTGLAGQQFF. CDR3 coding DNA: TGTGCCAGCAGTACGGGACTAGCGGGGCAGCAGTTCTTC.

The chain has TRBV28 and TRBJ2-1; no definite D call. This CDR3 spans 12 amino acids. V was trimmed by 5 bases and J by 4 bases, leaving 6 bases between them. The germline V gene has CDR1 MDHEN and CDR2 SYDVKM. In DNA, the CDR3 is TGTGCCAGCAGTGGCCTTTACAATGAGCAGTTCTTC. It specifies CASSGLYNEQFF. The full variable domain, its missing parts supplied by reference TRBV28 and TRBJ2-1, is DVKVTQSSRYLVKRTGEKVFLECVQDMDHENMFWYRQDPGLGLRLIYFSYDVKMKEKGDIPEGYSVSREKKERFSLILESASTNQTSMYLCASSGLYNEQFFGPGTRLTVL.